Presented here are 20 T cell receptor beta chains from one specimen sequenced in a study of Ad26.COV2.S vaccination and SARS-CoV-2 variants. Specified treatment: 15 to 20 received Ad26.COV2.S at low or high dose, single or two shots; 5 received placebo; per-sample allocation not given. The samples date from day 63 after the first vaccine or placebo injection. Repertoires were generated with immunoSEQ multiplex PCR, while TCRdb's copy carries only in-frame clones and drops some. The sample consists of a few hundred thousand clones, 90% of them appearing once. The specimen comprised peripheral blood, sampled in a trial of Ad26.COV2.S vaccine versus placebo. These receptors originate from a person aged 18-65 years who received the Ad26.COV2.S COVID-19 vaccine or a placebo.

The rearrangement uses TRBV5-6 and TRBJ1-1; no reliable D call. This CDR3 spans 14 amino acids. Germline CDR1 is SGHDT and CDR2 is YYEEEE. Trimming shortened V by 1 base and J by 4 bases, and 11 bases separated the two germline ends. The CDR3 here is CASSLNGVGTEAFF. As DNA, the CDR3 is TGTGCCAGCAGCTTGAACGGGGTGGGCACTGAAGCTTTCTTT.

V usage is TRBV7-2 and J usage is TRBJ2-1; D is unclear. With 5 bases removed from V and 5 bases from J, the gap between germline ends came to 16 bases. The CDR3 covers 15 residues. CDR1 is SGHTA, CDR2 FQGNSA, per germline. CDR3 bases: TGTGCCAGCAGCCCACCGGAGTTTGGACACAATGAGCAGTTCTTC. Protein product: CASSPPEFGHNEQFF. The entire variable domain, with the rest obtained from reference TRBV7-2 and TRBJ2-1, is as follows: GAGVSQSPSNKVTEKGKDVELRCDPISGHTALYWYRQSLGQGLEFLIYFQGNSAPDKSGLPSDRFSAERTGGSVSTLTIQRTQQEDSAVYLCASSPPEFGHNEQFFGPGTRLTVL.

This clone has a single count. The chain combines TRBV12-5 with TRBJ1-2; no firm D call. V lost 5 bases to trimming and J lost 1 base, with 11 bases between them. The CDR3 is 14 residues long. Germline CDR1 LGHNT, CDR2 FRNRAP. The CDR3 DNA follows: TGTGCTAGTGGTCTCACTGACCTTAACTATGGCTACACCTTC. This encodes CASGLTDLNYGYTF.

The rearrangement uses TRBV6-5 and TRBJ2-7; tentatively, D is TRBD1 (6 bases). The CDR3 has 14 residues. Germline V CDR1 and CDR2: MNHEY, SVGAGI. The germline V and J ends were trimmed by 6 bases and 3 bases, with 15 bases remaining between them. CDR3 in DNA: TGTGCCAGCAGCTCCATGACAGGTTACTACGAGCAGTACTTC. Amino acid sequence: CASSSMTGYYEQYF.

The CDR3 nucleotides are TGTGCCTGGAGTGTGTCTAGCGGTCACACCGGGGAGCTGTTTTTT. It is translated as CAWSVSSGHTGELFF. The chain joins TRBV30 to TRBJ2-2; 7 positions agree with TRBD2. Trimming cost V 0 bases and J 3 bases; bases outside gene matches: 4. The germline CDR1 and CDR2 sequences are GTSNPN and SVGIG (reference sequence). The CDR3 extends over 15 amino acids. Full variable domain (rest looked up from reference TRBV30 and TRBJ2-2): SQTIHQWPATLVQPVGSPLSLECTVEGTSNPNLYWYRQAAGRGLQLLFYSVGIGQISSEVPQNLSASRPQDRQFILSSKKLLLSDSGFYLCAWSVSSGHTGELFFGEGSRLTVL.

The rearrangement uses TRBV30 and TRBJ1-6, with 9 bases that match TRBD1. V dropped 3 bases and J dropped 9; count of bases not matched to a gene: 9. Germline V CDR1 and CDR2: GTSNPN, SVGIG (reference sequence). The CDR3 consists of 15 residues. CDR3 DNA sequence: TGTGCCTGGAGCCAACGACAGGGGGGGAGTTCACCCCTCCACTTT. This sequence encodes CAWSQRQGGSSPLHF. The full variable domain, rest sourced from reference TRBV30 and TRBJ1-6, is SQTIHQWPATLVQPVGSPLSLECTVEGTSNPNLYWYRQAAGRGLQLLFYSVGIGQISSEVPQNLSASRPQDRQFILSSKKLLLSDSGFYLCAWSQRQGGSSPLHFGNGTRLTVT.

The V gene is TRBV30, the J gene TRBJ2-1; 12 positions match TRBD2. This CDR3 has 15 amino acids. Trimming removed 5 bases from V and 7 bases from J; junction bases left unmatched: 9. Germline V gives CDR1 GTSNPN, CDR2 SVGIG (reference sequence). The CDR3: CAWEPGLAGRNEQFF. CDR3 nucleotides: TGTGCCTGGGAGCCGGGACTAGCGGGTCGAAATGAGCAGTTCTTC.

V usage is TRBV6-6 and J usage is TRBJ2-1; D is ambiguous. Germline CDR1 reads MNHNY; CDR2 reads SVGAGI (reference sequence). Trimming removed 4 bases at V and 7 bases at J, with 2 bases between. This CDR3 region has 10 residues. The CDR3 is CASSFNEQFF. CDR3 nucleotide sequence: TGTGCCAGCAGTTTTAATGAGCAGTTCTTC.

This sequence joins TRBV9 and TRBJ2-1; D gene uncertain. Germline CDR1 is SGDLS and CDR2 is YYNGEE. The CDR3 loop spans 14 amino acids. The V end lost 6 bases, the J end lost 9 bases, and 19 bases lay between the germline ends. CDR3 loop: CASTPVGTGAEQFF. The CDR3 region has the DNA TGTGCCAGCACCCCCGTGGGTACCGGAGCTGAGCAGTTCTTC.

The chain carries TRBV5-1 and TRBJ2-1; 8 nucleotides line up with TRBD2. Germline-derived CDR1 and CDR2 are SGHRS and YFSETQ. The CDR3 runs to 17 residues. With 2 bases clipped from V and 9 bases from J, the junction kept 16 bases outside the gene matches. CDR3 coding DNA: TGCGCCAGCAGCTTCGGGTCAGCGGGAGTGTCGTGGAGTGAGCAGTTCTTC. Protein product: CASSFGSAGVSWSEQFF.

The rearrangement joins TRBV5-1 to TRBJ1-2, with D unclear. Trimming left V 1 base short and J 2 bases short, with 21 bases between. Germline loops: CDR1 SGHRS, CDR2 YFSETQ. The CDR3 is 18 residues long. CDR3 DNA: TGCGCCAGCAGCTTGCAGTCCAGCAGGACGGATGCGAACTATGGCTACACCTTC. Its protein is CASSLQSSRTDANYGYTF.

This clone showed up just a few times. V and J are TRBV27 and TRBJ2-7, with a possible D match to TRBD1 (6 bases). This CDR3 comprises 12 residues. V lost 6 bases and J lost 6, with 12 bases in between. Per germline, CDR1 MNHEY and CDR2 SMNVEV (reference sequence). CDR3 DNA sequence: TGTGCCAGCAGCCGTGGACAGTCCGAGCAGTACTTC. It encodes CASSRGQSEQYF.

The chain is built from TRBV4-1 and TRBJ2-7; 8 positions agree with TRBD1. The CDR3 has 15 residues. Germline V gene data show CDR1 as MGHRA and CDR2 as YSYEKL. The junction had 4 bases not matched to a gene; V was cut back by 0 bases and J by 3 bases. In DNA, the CDR3 is TGCGCCAGCAGCCAAGAGGAGACAGGGGTCTACGAGCAGTACTTC. It codes for CASSQEETGVYEQYF.

Remarks on this clone: Distinct nucleotide sequences in the sample also encode this CDR3. V and J are TRBV12-3 or TRBV12-4 and TRBJ1-1; weak D call: TRBD1 (5 bases). The ends were cut back, 4 bases at V and 1 base at J, with 7 bases in the middle. The CDR3 loop spans 13 amino acids. The chain's CDR3 is CASSSTGNTEAFF. DNA for the CDR3: TGTGCCAGCAGTTCCACAGGGAACACTGAAGCTTTCTTT.

V and J are TRBV27 and TRBJ2-7, with TRBD1 matching 11 bases. Unmatched junction bases numbered 8, after V lost 5 bases and J lost 5 bases. This CDR3 contains 15 residues. Germline V gives CDR1 MNHEY, CDR2 SMNVEV (reference sequence). The CDR3 region is CASSTRTGGFDEQYF. For the CDR3, the DNA is TGTGCCAGCAGTACCCGGACAGGGGGCTTTGACGAGCAGTACTTC.

The rearrangement links TRBV7-9 to TRBJ1-3; D gene uncertain. CDR1 and CDR2 from the germline V gene are SEHNR and FQNEAQ (reference sequence). The V gene lost 5 bases and the J gene lost 0 bases, with 5 bases spanning the gap. CDR3 length: 13 residues. In DNA form, the CDR3 reads TGTGCCAGCAGCACAGACTCTGGAAACACCATATATTTT. It translates to CASSTDSGNTIYF.

The rearrangement joins TRBV6-6 to TRBJ2-2; TRBD2 aligns across 16 bases. The germline V gene has CDR1 MNHNY and CDR2 SVGAGI (reference sequence). This CDR3 has 20 amino acids. V trimming: 6 bases; J trimming: 5 bases; junction bases outside the gene matches: 15. The CDR3 spells CASSTHRPGTSGRGTGELFF. The CDR3 DNA sequence: TGTGCCAGCAGCACGCACCGCCCCGGGACTAGCGGGAGGGGAACCGGGGAGCTGTTTTTT.

This sequence joins TRBV4-3 and TRBJ2-5, with D unclear. Germline CDR1 and CDR2: LGHNA and YSLEER. This CDR3 is built from 14 residues. Trimming pared 5 bases from V and 0 bases from J, leaving 10 bases between. CDR3 protein: CASSLTAYQETQYF. The CDR3 nucleotides are TGCGCCAGCAGCTTAACGGCATACCAAGAGACCCAGTACTTC.

V is TRBV6-6 and J is TRBJ2-7, with TRBD2 as a possible D gene (7 bases). The germline V gene has CDR1 MNHNY and CDR2 SVGAGI (reference sequence). Trimming took off 7 bases at V and 5 bases at J, with 12 bases between the two ends. The CDR3 loop spans 12 amino acids. The CDR3 here is CASTGGRHEQYF. The CDR3, as DNA: TGTGCCAGCACCGGGGGGCGCCACGAGCAGTACTTC.

This clone was picked up one time. The V call is TRBV24-1, the J call TRBJ2-1, with 7 bases aligning to TRBD1. V shed 3 bases and J 5 bases; nucleotides not matched to a gene: 9. There are 16 residues in the CDR3. Germline V lookup: CDR1 KGHDR, CDR2 SFDVKD. The CDR3 bases are TGTGCCACCAGTGATGTGGGACAGTCCAAAAACAATGAGCAGTTCTTC. This codes for CATSDVGQSKNNEQFF.